These 17 T cell receptor beta chains originate from one sample sequenced in a study of blood T cell repertoires in COVID-19. Measured with immunoSEQ multiplex PCR; TCRdb has only the in-frame clones, and not every one. This repertoire shows roughly 200,000 clones, approximately 91% found once; its top ten account for roughly 6.2%. Sequenced material: peripheral blood. Receptors originate from a woman in her forties who had recovered from COVID-19.

V usage is TRBV30 and J usage is TRBJ2-3; maybe TRBD2 (6 bases). The CDR3 totals 14 residues. Trimming left V 2 bases short and J 5 bases short, with 14 bases between. Germline-derived CDR1 and CDR2 are GTSNPN and SVGIG (reference sequence). CDR3 loop: CAWSSSPGEDTQYF. The CDR3 DNA follows: TGTGCCTGGAGTTCTAGTCCGGGAGAAGATACGCAGTATTTT.

The chain links TRBV5-4 to TRBJ2-1, with TRBD2 matching over 10 bases. From germline, CDR1 is SGHNT and CDR2 YYREEE (reference sequence). The V segment lost 2 bases and the J segment 1 base; nucleotides outside the gene matches: 9. The CDR3 sequence is 18 residues long. CDR3 sequence (DNA): TGTGCCAGCAGCTTAAGGACTAGCGGACGCCTTTCCTACAATGAGCAGTTCTTC. This translates into CASSLRTSGRLSYNEQFF.

The V and J genes are TRBV18 and TRBJ1-1; possible D gene TRBD1, 5 bases. CDR1 is KGHSH and CDR2 is LQKENI in the germline V gene. Trimming took 3 bases from V and 3 from J, leaving 14 bases between them. CDR3 length equals 15 residues. CDR3 coding DNA: TGTGCCAGCTCACCCCCCGGGGGGTTATACACTGAAGCTTTCTTT. It specifies CASSPPGGLYTEAFF.

V and J are TRBV4-3 and TRBJ2-5; the D gene is possibly TRBD2 (6 bases). The CDR3 is 15 residues long. The V end lost 1 base, the J end lost 2 bases, and 11 bases lay between the germline ends. Germline CDR1 and CDR2: LGHNA and YSLEER. In nucleotides, the CDR3 is TGCGCCAGCAGCCAAGTAGCGGCGGTTCAAGAGACCCAGTACTTC. This translates into CASSQVAAVQETQYF.

V and J are TRBV4-1 and TRBJ1-2; D unclear. Trimming cost V 0 bases and J 3 bases, with 5 bases left between them. Germline CDR1 MGHRA, CDR2 YSYEKL. The CDR3 totals 13 residues. The CDR3 reads CASSQDAYYGYTF. CDR3 nucleotide sequence: TGCGCCAGCAGCCAAGACGCGTACTATGGCTACACCTTC.

In this sample, this clone turned up once. The chain links TRBV30 to TRBJ2-4, with D possibly being TRBD1 (5 bases). V lost 3 bases and J 0 bases, leaving 18 bases between the germline ends. The CDR3 covers 17 residues. Germline CDR1 reads GTSNPN; CDR2 reads SVGIG (reference sequence). CDR3 amino acids: CAWSERGHFKAKNIQYF. The CDR3 DNA reads TGTGCCTGGAGCGAACGTGGACATTTTAAAGCCAAAAACATTCAGTACTTC. Variable domain in full (rest from reference TRBV30 and TRBJ2-4): SQTIHQWPATLVQPVGSPLSLECTVEGTSNPNLYWYRQAAGRGLQLLFYSVGIGQISSEVPQNLSASRPQDRQFILSSKKLLLSDSGFYLCAWSERGHFKAKNIQYFGAGTRLSVL.

The chain links TRBV28 to TRBJ2-5, with no clear D. V shed 5 bases and J shed 2 bases, with 9 bases lying between them. The germline V gene encodes CDR1 MDHEN and CDR2 SYDVKM. This CDR3 spans 13 amino acids. The CDR3 DNA reads as TGTGCCAGCAGTGGCAGGCCTCAAGAGACCCAGTACTTC. It is translated as CASSGRPQETQYF. The full variable domain, rest sourced from reference TRBV28 and TRBJ2-5, is DVKVTQSSRYLVKRTGEKVFLECVQDMDHENMFWYRQDPGLGLRLIYFSYDVKMKEKGDIPEGYSVSREKKERFSLILESASTNQTSMYLCASSGRPQETQYFGPGTRLLVL.

The chain uses TRBV7-9 and TRBJ2-2; D is uncertain. The ends were cut back, 0 bases at V and 0 bases at J, with 8 bases in the middle. Germline-derived CDR1 and CDR2 are SEHNR and FQNEAQ (reference sequence). CDR3 length: 16 residues. The CDR3 sequence: CASSLARLPNTGELFF. The CDR3 DNA is TGTGCCAGCAGCTTAGCGCGGCTTCCGAACACCGGGGAGCTGTTTTTT.

The CDR3 DNA reads as TGCGCCAGCAGCCAAGGGCGACTGATCCAAGAGACCCAGTACTTC. The encoded protein is CASSQGRLIQETQYF. The chain employs TRBV4-1 and TRBJ2-5; D is unclear. This CDR3 spans 15 amino acids. V was clipped by 1 base and J by 1 base, with 10 bases between them. The germline CDR1 and CDR2 sequences are MGHRA and YSYEKL.

The chain uses TRBV12-3 or TRBV12-4 and TRBJ1-1, with D uncertain. The CDR3 runs 13 residues. V gave up 3 bases and J gave up 4 bases, with 9 bases separating them. The DNA of the CDR3 is TGTGCCAGCAGTTTGGGTGGGCTCACTGAAGCTTTCTTT. Translation: CASSLGGLTEAFF.

The chain is built from TRBV7-2 and TRBJ2-7, with TRBD2 matching over 15 bases. This CDR3 contains 18 residues. J lost 2 bases, V lost 1 base, and 6 bases had no gene match. Germline loops: CDR1 SGHTA, CDR2 FQGNSA. The CDR3 sequence: CASSLGTSGRADPYEQYF. The CDR3, as DNA: TGTGCCAGCAGCTTAGGGACTAGCGGGAGGGCCGATCCCTACGAGCAGTACTTC.

The genes are TRBV29-1 and TRBJ2-2; 11 bases agree with TRBD1. The CDR3 runs 15 residues. V gave up 6 bases and J gave up 2 bases; unmatched junction bases: 5. The germline V gene encodes CDR1 SQVTM and CDR2 ANQGSEA. The CDR3 spells CSVGQGVSNTGELFF. The CDR3 DNA reads TGCAGCGTGGGACAGGGGGTATCAAACACCGGGGAGCTGTTTTTT.

The rearrangement joins TRBV6-4 to TRBJ2-5, with a tentative D call TRBD2 (6 bases). There are 14 residues in the CDR3. Germline assignment: CDR1 MRHNA and CDR2 SNTAGT. With 8 bases removed from V and 5 bases from J, the gap between germline ends came to 18 bases. The chain's CDR3 is CASGSRERMETQYF. The CDR3 nucleotides read TGTGCCAGCGGTTCCCGGGAGAGAATGGAGACCCAGTACTTC.

This chain uses TRBV28 with TRBJ2-1; TRBD2 aligns across 12 bases. The CDR3 has 14 residues. Germline assignment: CDR1 MDHEN and CDR2 SYDVKM. The J segment lost 8 bases and the V segment lost 6 bases, leaving 5 bases of the junction unmatched. In nucleotides, the CDR3 is TGTGCCAGCAGCAAGACTAGCGGGAGCCATGAGCAGTTCTTC. It yields the protein CASSKTSGSHEQFF.

This sequence joins TRBV5-1 and TRBJ1-1, with TRBD1 matching over 8 bases. After removal of 1 base from V and 3 bases from J, the junction contained 5 bases not matched to a gene. The CDR3 has 15 residues. Germline V gives CDR1 SGHRS, CDR2 YFSETQ. CDR3 in DNA: TGCGCCAGCAGCTTGCGGGGACAGGATGACACTGAAGCTTTCTTT. Translating gives CASSLRGQDDTEAFF.

The chain employs TRBV6-5 and TRBJ2-3; TRBD2 matches 12 bases. Trimming at V came to 8 bases and at J to 5 bases, leaving 5 bases not matched to a gene. The CDR3 runs to 14 residues. Germline CDR1 and CDR2: MNHEY and SVGAGI. CDR3 loop: CASLAGGPGDTQYF. The DNA for the CDR3 is TGTGCCAGCCTAGCGGGAGGGCCAGGAGATACGCAGTATTTT.

The gene calls are TRBV7-9 and TRBJ2-3, with TRBD2 matching over 12 bases. With V trimmed by 2 bases and J by 11 bases, 11 bases remained unmatched. The CDR3 covers 16 residues. Germline V gene sequence: CDR1 SEHNR, CDR2 FQNEAQ (reference sequence). The CDR3 DNA reads as TGTGCCAGCAGCTTACTGCGACTAGCGGGAGTTTTGAGGCAGTATTTT. Its translation is CASSLLRLAGVLRQYF.